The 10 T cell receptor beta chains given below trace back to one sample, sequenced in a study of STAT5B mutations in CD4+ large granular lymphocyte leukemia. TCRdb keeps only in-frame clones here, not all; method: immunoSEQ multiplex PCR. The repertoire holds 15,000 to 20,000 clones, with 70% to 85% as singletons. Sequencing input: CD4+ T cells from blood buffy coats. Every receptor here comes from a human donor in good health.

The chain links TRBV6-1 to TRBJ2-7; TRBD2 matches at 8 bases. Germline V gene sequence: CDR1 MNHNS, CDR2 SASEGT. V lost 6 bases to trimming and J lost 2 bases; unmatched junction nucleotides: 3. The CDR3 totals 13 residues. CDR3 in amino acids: CASRLAGTYEQYF. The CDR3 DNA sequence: TGTGCCAGCAGGTTAGCGGGAACCTACGAGCAGTACTTC.

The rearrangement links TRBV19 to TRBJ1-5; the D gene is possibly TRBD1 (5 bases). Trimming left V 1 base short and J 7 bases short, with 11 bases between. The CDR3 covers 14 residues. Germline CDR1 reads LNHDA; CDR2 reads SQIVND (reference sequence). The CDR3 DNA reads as TGTGCCAGTAGTATAGCGGGGCTCGGACAGCCCCAGCATTTT. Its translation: CASSIAGLGQPQHF.

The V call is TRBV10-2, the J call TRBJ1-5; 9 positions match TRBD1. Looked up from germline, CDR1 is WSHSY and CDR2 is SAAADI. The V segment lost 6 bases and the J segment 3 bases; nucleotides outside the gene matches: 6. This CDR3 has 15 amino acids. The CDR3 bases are TGCGCCAGCAGGGACAGGGGCGGAATCAATCAGCCCCAGCATTTT. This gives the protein CASRDRGGINQPQHF.

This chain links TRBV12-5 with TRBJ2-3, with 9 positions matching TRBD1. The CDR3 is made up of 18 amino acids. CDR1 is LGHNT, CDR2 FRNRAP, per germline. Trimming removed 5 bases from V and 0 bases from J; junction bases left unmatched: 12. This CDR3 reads CASGPPTGGLTSTDTQYF. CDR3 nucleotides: TGTGCTAGTGGTCCCCCCACAGGGGGCCTTACTAGCACAGATACGCAGTATTTT.

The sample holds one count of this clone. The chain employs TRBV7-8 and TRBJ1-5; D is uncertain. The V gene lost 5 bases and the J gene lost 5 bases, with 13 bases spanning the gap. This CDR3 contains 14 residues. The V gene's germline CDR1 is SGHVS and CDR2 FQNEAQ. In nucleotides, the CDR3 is TGTGCCAGCAGCATTTTGCGCGCCGATCAGCCCCAGCATTTT. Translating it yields CASSILRADQPQHF.

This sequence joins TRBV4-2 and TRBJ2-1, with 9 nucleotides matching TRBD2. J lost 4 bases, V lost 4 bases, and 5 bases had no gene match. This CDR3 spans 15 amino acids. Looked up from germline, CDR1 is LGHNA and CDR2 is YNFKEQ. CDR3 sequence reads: CASSLPSGTYNEQFF. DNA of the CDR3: TGTGCCAGCAGCCTTCCTAGCGGGACATACAATGAGCAGTTCTTC.

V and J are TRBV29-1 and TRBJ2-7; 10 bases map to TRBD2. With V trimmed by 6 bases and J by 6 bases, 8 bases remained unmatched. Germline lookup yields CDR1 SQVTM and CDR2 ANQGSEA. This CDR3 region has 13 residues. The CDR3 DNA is TGCAGCGTGCTGGGACTAGCGTCTGGCGAGCAGTACTTC. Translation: CSVLGLASGEQYF.

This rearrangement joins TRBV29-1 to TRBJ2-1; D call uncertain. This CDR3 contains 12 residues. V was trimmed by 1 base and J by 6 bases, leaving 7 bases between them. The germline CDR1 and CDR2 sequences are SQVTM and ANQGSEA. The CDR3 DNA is TGCAGCGTTGAAGGTTTAGGCAATGAGCAGTTCTTC. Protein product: CSVEGLGNEQFF.

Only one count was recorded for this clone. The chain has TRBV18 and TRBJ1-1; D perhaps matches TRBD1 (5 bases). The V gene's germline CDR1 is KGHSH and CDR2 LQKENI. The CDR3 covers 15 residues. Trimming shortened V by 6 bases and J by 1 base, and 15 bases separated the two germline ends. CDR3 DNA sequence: TGTGCCAGCTCCTCCCGGGGCGGACAGAACACTGAAGCTTTCTTT. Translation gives CASSSRGGQNTEAFF.

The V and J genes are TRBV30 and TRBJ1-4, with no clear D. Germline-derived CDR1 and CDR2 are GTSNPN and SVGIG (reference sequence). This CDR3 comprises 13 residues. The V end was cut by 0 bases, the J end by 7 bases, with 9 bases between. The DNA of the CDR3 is TGTGCCTGGAGTGTGCAGACGGGTGAAAAACTGTTTTTT. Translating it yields CAWSVQTGEKLFF.